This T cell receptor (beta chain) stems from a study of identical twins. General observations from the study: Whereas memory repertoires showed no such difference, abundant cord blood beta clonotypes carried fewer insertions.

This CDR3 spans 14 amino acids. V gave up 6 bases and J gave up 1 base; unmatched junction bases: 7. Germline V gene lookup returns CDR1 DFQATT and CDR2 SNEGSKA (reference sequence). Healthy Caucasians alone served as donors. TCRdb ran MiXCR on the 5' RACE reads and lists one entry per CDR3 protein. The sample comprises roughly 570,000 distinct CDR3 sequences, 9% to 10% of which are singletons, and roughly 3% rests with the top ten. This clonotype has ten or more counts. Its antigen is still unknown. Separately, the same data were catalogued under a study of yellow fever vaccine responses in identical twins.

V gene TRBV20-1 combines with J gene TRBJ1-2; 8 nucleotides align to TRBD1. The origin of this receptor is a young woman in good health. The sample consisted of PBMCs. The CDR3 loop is CSATQGANNYGYTF. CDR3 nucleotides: TGCAGTGCGACGCAGGGGGCCAATAACTATGGCTACACCTTC.